The 32 T cell receptor beta chains in this list originate from one sample, sequenced in a study of blood T cell repertoires in COVID-19. TCRdb's copy holds only in-frame clones and misses some; the assay was immunoSEQ multiplex PCR. Of roughly 300,000 clones in the sample, approximately 86% were seen once. The sample consisted of PBMCs or T cells enriched from blood (not recorded which). The receptors come from a woman between 40 and 55 years old with acute COVID-19.

This rearrangement joins TRBV3-1 (or the pseudogene TRBV3-2) to TRBJ1-3; TRBD1 agrees at 7 bases. Per the germline V gene, CDR1 is LGHDT and CDR2 is YNNKEL (reference sequence). The CDR3 runs to 16 residues. J lost 2 bases, V lost 1 base, and 5 bases had no gene match. The CDR3 coding sequence is TGTGCCAGCAGCCAAGTTGCCACAGGGGCTGGAAACACCATATATTTT. It encodes CASSQVATGAGNTIYF.

In this sample, this clone turned up a few times. The genes are TRBV5-6 and TRBJ2-7, with D possibly being TRBD2 (6 bases). The CDR3 extends over 14 amino acids. Germline CDR1 reads SGHDT; CDR2 reads YYEEEE. V was trimmed by 4 bases and J by 2 bases, leaving 13 bases between them. The CDR3 DNA reads TGTGCCAGCAGCCGCCAGGGAGGAGCCTACGAGCAGTACTTC. It is translated as CASSRQGGAYEQYF.

The rearrangement uses TRBV20-1 and TRBJ2-3; D may be TRBD2 (5 bases). V was clipped by 3 bases and J by 6 bases, with 16 bases between them. The CDR3 consists of 14 residues. The germline V gene encodes CDR1 DFQATT and CDR2 SNEGSKA (reference sequence). CDR3 DNA: TGCAGTGCTAGTTCCGGGGTGGCGTTGGATACGCAGTATTTT. As protein: CSASSGVALDTQYF.

This chain joins TRBV18 and TRBJ1-3; TRBD1 is a possible D gene (6 bases). Germline CDR1 reads KGHSH; CDR2 reads LQKENI. The CDR3 is 14 amino acids. Trimming removed 6 bases at V and 3 bases at J, with 12 bases between. The CDR3 DNA follows: TGTGCCAGCTCCCGAAACAGGGATGGAAACACCATATATTTT. This codes for CASSRNRDGNTIYF.

The gene calls are TRBV5-4 and TRBJ2-5; weak D call: TRBD2 (7 bases). This CDR3 is built from 15 residues. Germline CDR1 is SGHNT and CDR2 is YYREEE (reference sequence). Trimming cost V 5 bases and J 5 bases, with 19 bases left between them. The CDR3: CASSSSPGGLETQYF. CDR3 DNA sequence: TGTGCCAGCAGTTCATCCCCCGGGGGGCTGGAGACCCAGTACTTC.

The chain has TRBV6-6 and TRBJ2-2; 7 bases agree with TRBD2. V was clipped by 5 bases and J by 6 bases; unmatched bases: 15. The CDR3 runs to 17 residues. CDR1 and CDR2 (germline): MNHNY, SVGAGI (reference sequence). CDR3 residues: CASSRQGLGGGSGELFF. DNA of the CDR3: TGTGCCAGCAGTCGGCAGGGTTTAGGCGGGGGATCCGGGGAGCTGTTTTTT.

This clone was seen only a few times. The V and J genes are TRBV7-6 and TRBJ2-3, with TRBD2 as a possible D gene (5 bases). This CDR3 spans 16 amino acids. The ends were cut back, 6 bases at V and 2 bases at J, with 18 bases in the middle. From germline, CDR1 is SGHVS and CDR2 FNYEAQ. The CDR3 sequence is CASRLSLATLTDTQYF. The CDR3 nucleotides read TGTGCCAGCAGATTATCCTTAGCGACCCTCACAGATACGCAGTATTTT.

The rearrangement links TRBV9 to TRBJ2-1; 12 nucleotides match TRBD2. With 1 base clipped from V and 9 bases from J, the junction kept 5 bases outside the gene matches. The CDR3 is 15 amino acids. Germline CDR1 reads SGDLS; CDR2 reads YYNGEE. The CDR3 sequence is CASSVRTSGTGEQFF. Here the CDR3 DNA reads TGTGCCAGCAGCGTACGGACTAGCGGGACCGGTGAGCAGTTCTTC.

This rearrangement joins TRBV3-1 (or the pseudogene TRBV3-2) to TRBJ2-5; 9 nucleotides line up with TRBD1. Per germline, CDR1 LGHDT and CDR2 YNNKEL (reference sequence). This CDR3 region has 14 residues. Trimming took 1 base from V and 3 from J; bases not matched to a gene: 0. The CDR3 sequence is CASSQGDREETQYF. The CDR3 DNA reads as TGTGCCAGCAGCCAAGGGGACAGGGAAGAGACCCAGTACTTC.

The chain uses TRBV7-6 and TRBJ2-1; D might be TRBD2 (5 bases). Germline assignment: CDR1 SGHVS and CDR2 FNYEAQ. The CDR3 runs 16 residues. Trimming removed 5 bases from V and 2 bases from J, with 16 bases in between. CDR3 sequence: CASSGSSINTYNEQFF. The CDR3 DNA is TGTGCCAGCAGCGGGAGTTCGATTAACACCTACAATGAGCAGTTCTTC.

The chain joins TRBV29-1 to TRBJ2-7; D gene unclear. Trimming left V 4 bases short and J 6 bases short, with 10 bases between. The CDR3 length is 11 residues. Germline assignment: CDR1 SQVTM and CDR2 ANQGSEA. The CDR3 sequence: CSVVLDLEQYF. The CDR3 region has the DNA TGCAGCGTTGTCCTAGACCTCGAGCAGTACTTC.

This clone was detected a few times. The gene calls are TRBV25-1 and TRBJ2-3; D not resolved. The CDR3 extends over 12 amino acids. V was clipped by 3 bases and J by 5 bases, with 6 bases between them. Per the germline V gene, CDR1 is MGHDK and CDR2 is SYGVNS. The CDR3 here is CASSDPGDTQYF. Here the CDR3 DNA reads TGTGCCAGCAGTGACCCCGGAGATACGCAGTATTTT.

The rearrangement joins TRBV7-9 to TRBJ2-7; 11 nucleotides align to TRBD1. The CDR3 sequence is 14 residues long. CDR1 and CDR2 from the germline V gene are SEHNR and FQNEAQ (reference sequence). The trim removed 3 bases at V and 3 bases at J, leaving 1 base unmatched. The CDR3 sequence is CASSLGQGGYEQYF. In DNA, the CDR3 is TGTGCCAGCAGCTTGGGACAGGGGGGCTACGAGCAGTACTTC.

The chain recombines TRBV16 with TRBJ1-2; a possible D gene is TRBD1 (5 bases). Germline CDR1 is KGHSY and CDR2 is FQNENV. V lost 1 base to trimming and J lost 7 bases, with 22 bases between them. CDR3 length: 17 amino acids. CDR3 in amino acids: CASSQFSPGLPPRGYTF. CDR3 coding DNA: TGTGCCAGCAGCCAATTCAGCCCGGGACTGCCCCCGCGTGGCTACACCTTC.

This clone was counted between two and nine times. As DNA, the CDR3 is TGTGCCAGCAGCGTAGAGGGCAGGGTGGGATCAGAGACCCAGTACTTC. The encoded protein is CASSVEGRVGSETQYF. The chain carries TRBV9 and TRBJ2-5; a weak D match, TRBD1 (5 bases). The germline CDR1 and CDR2 sequences are SGDLS and YYNGEE. With 0 bases removed from V and 4 bases from J, the gap between germline ends came to 16 bases. This CDR3 spans 16 amino acids.

The V call is TRBV2, the J call TRBJ2-1, with 11 bases fitting TRBD2. Germline V CDR1 and CDR2: SNHLY, FYNNEI. CDR3 length: 14 amino acids. The J segment lost 9 bases and the V segment lost 3 bases, leaving 4 bases of the junction unmatched. The CDR3 sequence is CASSESLAGAEQFF. CDR3 coding DNA: TGTGCCAGCAGTGAGTCACTAGCGGGAGCTGAGCAGTTCTTC.

The gene calls are TRBV19 and TRBJ2-7, with a possible D match to TRBD1 (5 bases). Trimming took off 4 bases at V and 5 bases at J, with 15 bases between the two ends. Germline assignment: CDR1 LNHDA and CDR2 SQIVND (reference sequence). The CDR3 has 14 residues. CDR3 residues: CASSNRQRSDEQYF. In DNA form, the CDR3 reads TGTGCCAGTAGTAACCGACAGAGATCTGACGAGCAGTACTTC.

The chain combines TRBV4-3 with TRBJ1-2; 8 bases are a match to TRBD1. Germline trimming cut 0 bases from V and 2 bases from J; bases unmatched to any gene: 2. The CDR3 consists of 15 residues. CDR1 and CDR2 (germline): LGHNA, YSLEER. The CDR3 sequence is CASSQDRQGNYGYTF. The CDR3 DNA is TGCGCCAGCAGCCAAGACCGACAGGGGAACTATGGCTACACCTTC.

The V call is TRBV5-1, the J call TRBJ1-2; a possible D gene is TRBD1 (5 bases). V was trimmed by 5 bases and J by 4 bases, leaving 15 bases between them. There are 14 residues in the CDR3. CDR1 is SGHRS and CDR2 is YFSETQ in the germline V gene. CDR3 sequence reads: CASRTGLGVYGYTF. The CDR3 DNA reads TGCGCCAGCAGAACCGGGTTAGGGGTCTATGGCTACACCTTC.

The chain recombines TRBV27 with TRBJ2-7; TRBD2 might be the D (6 bases). In germline, CDR1 is MNHEY, CDR2 SMNVEV (reference sequence). CDR3 length: 15 residues. V dropped 7 bases and J dropped 0 bases, with 16 bases sitting between them. CDR3 region: CASNKGGKGSYEQYF. For the CDR3, the DNA is TGTGCCAGCAATAAGGGAGGAAAGGGCTCCTACGAGCAGTACTTC.

The chain recombines TRBV2 with TRBJ2-3; 9 bases map to TRBD2. The CDR3 consists of 17 residues. Per the germline V gene, CDR1 is SNHLY and CDR2 is FYNNEI. After removal of 11 bases from V and 0 bases from J, the junction contained 15 bases not matched to a gene. The CDR3 sequence: CAAHVSIAGDSTDTQYF. The CDR3 DNA follows: TGTGCCGCCCATGTCTCTATAGCGGGGGATAGCACAGATACGCAGTATTTT.

The chain combines TRBV2 with TRBJ1-1, with D perhaps TRBD1 (5 bases). Trimming took 3 bases from V and 1 from J, leaving 6 bases between them. Germline V gene data show CDR1 as SNHLY and CDR2 as FYNNEI. The CDR3 sequence is 13 residues long. As DNA, the CDR3 is TGTGCCAGCAGTGACCAGGGGAACACTGAAGCTTTCTTT. Amino acids: CASSDQGNTEAFF.

The J gene is TRBJ1-6, the V gene TRBV29-1; 9 bases are shared with TRBD1. CDR1 and CDR2 (germline): SQVTM, ANQGSEA. The V segment lost 6 bases and the J segment 6 bases; nucleotides outside the gene matches: 6. This CDR3 is built from 14 residues. CDR3 DNA sequence: TGCAGCGTGGCCGGGACAGGGCCTAATTCACCCCTCCACTTT. Translated: CSVAGTGPNSPLHF.

The rearrangement joins TRBV19 to TRBJ2-2; TRBD2 agrees at 12 bases. This CDR3 has 18 residues. Trimming at V came to 7 bases and at J to 7 bases, leaving 16 bases not matched to a gene. CDR1 and CDR2 from the germline V gene are LNHDA and SQIVND (reference sequence). CDR3: CASIGAPSGGAYVGELFF. In DNA, the CDR3 is TGTGCCAGTATAGGGGCCCCTAGCGGGGGGGCCTATGTCGGGGAGCTGTTTTTT.

This chain connects TRBV7-3 to TRBJ2-5, with a weak D call TRBD1 (7 bases). The CDR3 totals 16 residues. Trimming left V 1 base short and J 0 bases short, with 12 bases between. Per germline, CDR1 SGHTA and CDR2 FQGTGA. The CDR3 loop is CASSLNAGGYQETQYF. The CDR3 region has the DNA TGTGCCAGCAGCTTAAATGCAGGGGGGTACCAAGAGACCCAGTACTTC.

The chain is built from TRBV11-3 and TRBJ2-2, with D unresolved. CDR1 and CDR2 (germline): SGHNT, YENEEA. Trimming took 5 bases from V and 7 from J, leaving 5 bases between them. The CDR3 has 11 residues. CDR3 residues: CASSLSGELFF. CDR3 DNA: TGTGCCAGCAGCCTAAGCGGGGAGCTGTTTTTT.

This rearrangement joins TRBV6-6 to TRBJ1-1; maybe TRBD1 (6 bases). Trimming took 8 bases from V and 4 from J, leaving 23 bases between them. This CDR3 is built from 16 residues. CDR1 is MNHNY and CDR2 is SVGAGI in the germline V gene (reference sequence). The CDR3 here is CASESQQGPWGTEAFF. Here the CDR3 DNA reads TGTGCCAGCGAATCCCAACAGGGTCCTTGGGGCACTGAAGCTTTCTTT.

The chain combines TRBV6-5 with TRBJ1-5, with unresolved D. Germline values: CDR1 MNHEY, CDR2 SVGAGI. The CDR3 is 13 residues long. V lost 2 bases to trimming and J lost 6 bases, with 8 bases between them. In DNA, the CDR3 is TGTGCCAGCAGTTACACGGGAAGTCAGCCCCAGCATTTT. Residues: CASSYTGSQPQHF.

The chain combines TRBV5-6 with TRBJ1-1; no definite D call. The V gene lost 1 base and the J gene lost 7 bases, with 11 bases spanning the gap. This CDR3 contains 13 residues. Germline assignment: CDR1 SGHDT and CDR2 YYEEEE. This CDR3 is CASSLSQNGEAFF. CDR3 DNA sequence: TGTGCCAGCAGCTTGTCACAGAACGGTGAAGCTTTCTTT.

This clone has just one count. The chain has TRBV5-3 and TRBJ1-4; 9 nucleotides line up with TRBD1. TRBV5-3 is labeled an ORF, and its function is uncertain. CDR3 length: 14 residues. J was trimmed by 8 bases and V by 7 bases; bases with no gene match: 9. CDR3 bases: TGTGCCAGAGCACAAACAGGGGGCTCGGAAAAACTGTTTTTT. Its translation is CARAQTGGSEKLFF.

V gene TRBV11-3 combines with J gene TRBJ2-1; D is ambiguous. Germline V gene sequence: CDR1 SGHNT, CDR2 YENEEA. V lost 0 bases to trimming and J lost 1 base, with 13 bases between them. The CDR3 runs 17 residues. CDR3 amino acids: CASSLDVGSKSYNEQFF. The CDR3 DNA follows: TGTGCCAGCAGCTTAGATGTCGGTAGCAAATCCTACAATGAGCAGTTCTTC.

The J gene is TRBJ2-3, the V gene TRBV7-3, with D perhaps TRBD1 (5 bases). Germline-derived CDR1 and CDR2 are SGHTA and FQGTGA. V was trimmed by 2 bases and J by 4 bases, leaving 7 bases between them. The CDR3 is 13 amino acids. In DNA form, the CDR3 reads TGTGCCAGCAGCTTATCACAGGCAGATACGCAGTATTTT. This encodes CASSLSQADTQYF.